These T cell receptor beta chains were read from a single sample in a study of T-cell reconstitution after alpha-beta-depleted transplantation in children. MiXCR, applied by TCRdb to the PCR reads, yields one record per CDR3 protein. The sample includes about 1,000,000 distinct CDR3 sequences, roughly 31% seen only once; the top ten take roughly 30%. The sequenced sample was PBMCs, mostly from graft donor cells, obtained 360 days after TCRalphabeta/CD19-depleted stem cell transplant. The source is a boy less than two years old who had a stem cell transplant for SCID, so the T cells may come from the graft donor. The CDR3 runs from the conserved cysteine through the conserved F or W. D genes are given only for firm matches. A row's size may be missing; if present it is once, few, many or a size class.

CDR3nt,CDR3aa,d_gene,abundance,j_gene,v_gene
TGTGCCAGCAGCCCACTTCTCACCCGGGACAGCTACAATGAGCAGTTCTTC,CASSPLLTRDSYNEQFF,TRBD1,NA,TRBJ2-1,TRBV7-2
TGCGCCAGCAGCTTTGAATCGGGGGGGCTTGAGCAGTTCTTC,CASSFESGGLEQFF,TRBD2,few,TRBJ2-1,TRBV5-1
TGTGCCAGCAGTTTAGCAGGGGCCAATCAGCCCCAGCATTTT,CASSLAGANQPQHF,NA,few,TRBJ1-5,TRBV7-2
TGTGCCAGCAGTTTAGCTGGCCGGGACGAGCAGTACTTC,CASSLAGRDEQYF,NA,many,TRBJ2-7,TRBV12-3/TRBV12-4
TGTGCCAGCAGGGTACAGGGGATAACTGAAGCTTTCTTT,CASRVQGITEAFF,TRBD1,few,TRBJ1-1,TRBV12-3/TRBV12-4
TGTGCCAGCAGCAGTCGGGACAGCGGGAACCTAATGGGAAAACTGTTTTTT,CASSSRDSGNLMGKLFF,TRBD1,NA,TRBJ1-4,TRBV11-1
TGCGCCAGCAGCTTGTATGGAGGGGGCCCCTACGAGCAGTACTTC,CASSLYGGGPYEQYF,NA,NA,TRBJ2-7,TRBV5-1
TGTGCCAGCAGTTACCACAGAACTAATCAGCCCCAGCATTTT,CASSYHRTNQPQHF,NA,few,TRBJ1-5,TRBV6-5
TGTGCCAGCATGAAACTCTCTAGCACAGATACGCAGTATTTT,CASMKLSSTDTQYF,NA,NA,TRBJ2-3,TRBV6-1
TGTGCCAGCAGTTATTCGGGACAGGCGAGCTCTGGAAACACCATATATTTT,CASSYSGQASSGNTIYF,TRBD1,NA,TRBJ1-3,TRBV6-5
TGTGCCAGCAGCTTACCAGGGTACCACGAGCAGTACTTC,CASSLPGYHEQYF,NA,once,TRBJ2-7,TRBV7-8
TGCAGTGCTAGAGGTTTCCTAGAGGAGACCCAGTACTTC,CSARGFLEETQYF,NA,NA,TRBJ2-5,TRBV20-1
TGTGCCAGCAGCCAAGTTCTGGAGGGTGAAAGGGGCTACACCTTC,CASSQVLEGERGYTF,NA,NA,TRBJ1-2,TRBV4-2
TGCGCCAGCAGCTTGTCTCTCCTAGCGGGGGGAAAGTACAATGAGCAGTTCTTC,CASSLSLLAGGKYNEQFF,TRBD2,NA,TRBJ2-1,TRBV5-1
TGTGCCAGCTCTGACGGGGGGGCCGAGCAGTTCTTC,CASSDGGAEQFF,TRBD2,NA,TRBJ2-1,TRBV12-3/TRBV12-4
TGCAGCGTTGGGCAAACCGGGGAGCTGTTTTTT,CSVGQTGELFF,NA,many,TRBJ2-2,TRBV29-1
TGCGCCAGCACCGGTCTCGTCATTAGGTCCTACGAGCAGTACTTC,CASTGLVIRSYEQYF,NA,few,TRBJ2-7,TRBV5-1
TGTGCCAGCAGCTTAGTGACAGGGGGGGGCACCGGGGAGCTGTTTTTT,CASSLVTGGGTGELFF,TRBD1,NA,TRBJ2-2,TRBV11-3
TGCGCCAGCAGTGAGGCGGACCTCCCCTACAATGAGCAGTTCTTC,CASSEADLPYNEQFF,NA,few,TRBJ2-1,TRBV5-1
TGCAGTGCTAGTTACCAGACCTCCTACGAGCAGTACTTC,CSASYQTSYEQYF,NA,NA,TRBJ2-7,TRBV20-1
TGTGCCAGCAGCCATAGCCCCTCCCGGGACAGGGTTGCAGATACGCAGTATTTT,CASSHSPSRDRVADTQYF,TRBD1,NA,TRBJ2-3,TRBV3-1
TGCGCCAGCAGCTCGAACGTAGCGTACCCCTACGAGCAGTACTTC,CASSSNVAYPYEQYF,NA,NA,TRBJ2-7,TRBV5-1
TGCGCCAGCAGTGAATATGACATTCAGTACTTC,CASSEYDIQYF,NA,few,TRBJ2-4,TRBV10-2
TGCAGTGCTCGTCTCCGGGACAGGGGTCTCTCTGACTATGGCTACACCTTC,CSARLRDRGLSDYGYTF,TRBD1,NA,TRBJ1-2,TRBV20-1
TGTGCCAGCAGCCGACCAGGGCACAATCAGCCCCAGCATTTT,CASSRPGHNQPQHF,NA,NA,TRBJ1-5,TRBV6-1
TGCGCCAGCAGCCAAGATCCAGGGTATCAGCCCCAGCATTTT,CASSQDPGYQPQHF,NA,NA,TRBJ1-5,TRBV4-3
TGTGCCAGTAGTCGGATCGGCCGGGACGGGAAAGAAAAACTGTTTTTT,CASSRIGRDGKEKLFF,NA,NA,TRBJ1-4,TRBV19
TGTGCCAGCAGCCAGACCACAGGGGAGGGGACCCAGTACTTC,CASSQTTGEGTQYF,NA,NA,TRBJ2-5,TRBV11-2
TGTGCCAGCAGCCAAGATCGGGTGGGACTAACGGATACGCAGTATTTT,CASSQDRVGLTDTQYF,TRBD2,NA,TRBJ2-3,TRBV3-1
TGTGCCAGCAGCGGCCCACGTGGCTACACCTTC,CASSGPRGYTF,NA,NA,TRBJ1-2,TRBV9
TGCAGTGCCCCTAGATCCGGGACAGGGACGGAGACCCAGTACTTC,CSAPRSGTGTETQYF,TRBD1,NA,TRBJ2-5,TRBV20-1
TGTGCCAGCAGTTTAAGTACAGGGGGAGAGACCCAGTACTTC,CASSLSTGGETQYF,TRBD1,NA,TRBJ2-5,TRBV27
TGTGCCAGTGCCCGTACGGACGTCTACGAGCAGTACTTC,CASARTDVYEQYF,NA,NA,TRBJ2-7,TRBV27
TGTGCCAGCAGTGATCGACGGACAGGATTCTACGAGCAGTACTTC,CASSDRRTGFYEQYF,TRBD1,few,TRBJ2-7,TRBV25-1
TGCAGTGTGCTTTCATTCGCAGGGACCTACGAGCAGTACTTC,CSVLSFAGTYEQYF,NA,NA,TRBJ2-7,TRBV20-1
TGTGCCACAATCAGGGGTCGCACTGAAGCTTTCTTT,CATIRGRTEAFF,NA,few,TRBJ1-1,TRBV12-3/TRBV12-4
TGTGCCAGCAGTCCCGCCGGGACAGGGACGGGGCTAATTAAGGAAGCTTTCTTT,CASSPAGTGTGLIKEAFF,TRBD1,few,TRBJ1-1,TRBV12-3/TRBV12-4
TGTGCCAGCAGTAGGGGGGGGCCGTCAGATACGCAGTATTTT,CASSRGGPSDTQYF,NA,NA,TRBJ2-3,TRBV6-2/TRBV6-3